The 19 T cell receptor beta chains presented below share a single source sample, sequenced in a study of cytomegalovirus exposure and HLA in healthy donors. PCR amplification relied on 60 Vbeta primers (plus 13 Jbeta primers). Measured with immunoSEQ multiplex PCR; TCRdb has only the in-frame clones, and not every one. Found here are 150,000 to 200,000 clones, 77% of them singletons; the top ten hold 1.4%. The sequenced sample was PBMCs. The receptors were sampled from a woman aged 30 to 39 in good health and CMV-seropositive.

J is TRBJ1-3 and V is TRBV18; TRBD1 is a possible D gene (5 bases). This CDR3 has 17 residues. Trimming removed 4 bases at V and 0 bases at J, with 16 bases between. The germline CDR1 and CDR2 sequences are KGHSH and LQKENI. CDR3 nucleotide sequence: TGTGCCAGCTCACTTGTGGGGATGGGGCGCTCTGGAAACACCATATATTTT. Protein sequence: CASSLVGMGRSGNTIYF.

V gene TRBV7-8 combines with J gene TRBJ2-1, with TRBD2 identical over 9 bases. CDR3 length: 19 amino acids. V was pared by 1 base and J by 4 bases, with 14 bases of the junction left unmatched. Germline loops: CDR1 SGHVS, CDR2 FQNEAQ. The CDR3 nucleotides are TGTGCCAGCAGCTTAGTACTAGCGGGCGCCAGGGCCGATTACAATGAGCAGTTCTTC. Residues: CASSLVLAGARADYNEQFF.

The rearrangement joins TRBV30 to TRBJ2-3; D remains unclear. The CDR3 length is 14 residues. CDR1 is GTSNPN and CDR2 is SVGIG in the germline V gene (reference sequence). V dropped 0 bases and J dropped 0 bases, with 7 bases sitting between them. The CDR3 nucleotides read TGTGCCTGGAGTGTTAGCCTAAGCACAGATACGCAGTATTTT. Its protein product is CAWSVSLSTDTQYF.

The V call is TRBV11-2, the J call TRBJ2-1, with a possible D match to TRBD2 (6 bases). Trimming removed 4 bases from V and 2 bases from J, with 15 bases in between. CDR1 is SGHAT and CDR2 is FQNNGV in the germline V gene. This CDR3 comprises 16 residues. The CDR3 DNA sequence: TGTGCCAGCAGCTCCCGGGACTCTGAAACCTACAATGAGCAGTTCTTC. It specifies CASSSRDSETYNEQFF.

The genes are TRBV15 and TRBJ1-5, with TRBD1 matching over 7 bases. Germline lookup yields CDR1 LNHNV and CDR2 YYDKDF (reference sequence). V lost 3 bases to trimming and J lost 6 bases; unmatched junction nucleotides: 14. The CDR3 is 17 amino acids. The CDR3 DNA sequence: TGTGCCACCAGCAGGGGGCAGCAGGGGGAAATTGGTCAGCCCCAGCATTTT. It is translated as CATSRGQQGEIGQPQHF.

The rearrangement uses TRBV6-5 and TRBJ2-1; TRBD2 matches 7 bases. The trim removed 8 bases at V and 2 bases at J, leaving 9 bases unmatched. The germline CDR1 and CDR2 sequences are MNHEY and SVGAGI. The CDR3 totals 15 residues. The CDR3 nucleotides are TGTGCCAGCGCGGGGGAGGATACGCCCTACAATGAGCAGTTCTTC. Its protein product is CASAGEDTPYNEQFF.

The CDR3 DNA is TGTGCCAGCAGCCCCTCCCGGACTAGCCTAAACACCGGGGAGCTGTTTTTT. It translates to CASSPSRTSLNTGELFF. The V call is TRBV25-1, the J call TRBJ2-2, with 8 bases lining up with TRBD2. The V segment lost 6 bases and the J segment 2 bases; nucleotides outside the gene matches: 11. The germline V gene encodes CDR1 MGHDK and CDR2 SYGVNS. CDR3 length: 17 residues.

In nucleotides, the CDR3 is TGTGCCAGCAGTGCCGGAGACTTAAATGAGCAGTTCTTC. This gives the protein CASSAGDLNEQFF. The chain uses TRBV6-4 and TRBJ2-1; D unresolved. This CDR3 has 13 amino acids. V was trimmed by 4 bases and J by 7 bases, leaving 11 bases between them. The germline gives CDR1 MRHNA, CDR2 SNTAGT.

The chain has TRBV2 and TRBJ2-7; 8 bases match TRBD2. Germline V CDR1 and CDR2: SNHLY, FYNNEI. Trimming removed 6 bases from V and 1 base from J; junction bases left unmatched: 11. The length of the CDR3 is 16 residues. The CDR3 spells CASRGGRSGSSYEQYF. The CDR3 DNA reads TGTGCCAGCAGAGGGGGTAGGAGCGGGAGTTCCTACGAGCAGTACTTC.

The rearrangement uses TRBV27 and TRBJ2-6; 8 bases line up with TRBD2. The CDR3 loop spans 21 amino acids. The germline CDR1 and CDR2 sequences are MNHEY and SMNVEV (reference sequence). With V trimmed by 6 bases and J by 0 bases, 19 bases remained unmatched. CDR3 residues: CASSRSRLSSGWSSGANVLTF. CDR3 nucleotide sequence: TGTGCCAGCAGCCGGAGCAGACTTTCTAGCGGGTGGAGCTCTGGGGCCAACGTCCTGACTTTC.

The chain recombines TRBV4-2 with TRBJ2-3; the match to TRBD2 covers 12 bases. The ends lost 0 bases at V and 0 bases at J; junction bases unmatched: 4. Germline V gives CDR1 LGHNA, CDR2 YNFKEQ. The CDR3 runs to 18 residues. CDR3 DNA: TGTGCCAGCAGCCAAGAGACTGGACTAGCGGGGAGCACAGATACGCAGTATTTT. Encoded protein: CASSQETGLAGSTDTQYF.

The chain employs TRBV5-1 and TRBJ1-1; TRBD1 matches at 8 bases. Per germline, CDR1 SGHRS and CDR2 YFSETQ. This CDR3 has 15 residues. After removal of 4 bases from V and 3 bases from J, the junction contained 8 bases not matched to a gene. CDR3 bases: TGCGCCAGCAGCGGGTGGACAGGGTCGGACACTGAAGCTTTCTTT. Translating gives CASSGWTGSDTEAFF.

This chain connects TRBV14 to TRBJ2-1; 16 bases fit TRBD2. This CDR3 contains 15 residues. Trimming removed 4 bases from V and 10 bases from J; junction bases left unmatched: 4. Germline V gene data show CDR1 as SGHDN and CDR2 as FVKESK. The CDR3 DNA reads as TGTGCCAGCAGCCGAGAGGGACTAGCGGGAGGGGAGCAGTTCTTC. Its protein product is CASSREGLAGGEQFF. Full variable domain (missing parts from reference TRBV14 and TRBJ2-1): EAGVTQFPSHSVIEKGQTVTLRCDPISGHDNLYWYRRVMGKEIKFLLHFVKESKQDESGMPNNRFLAERTGGTYSTLKVQPAELEDSGVYFCASSREGLAGGEQFFGPGTRLTVL.

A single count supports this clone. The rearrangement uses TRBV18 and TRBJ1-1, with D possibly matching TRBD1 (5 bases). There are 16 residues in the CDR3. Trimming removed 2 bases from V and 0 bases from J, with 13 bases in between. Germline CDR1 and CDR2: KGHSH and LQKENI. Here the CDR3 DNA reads TGTGCCAGCTCACCAGGAACAGGTAAGATGAACACTGAAGCTTTCTTT. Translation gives CASSPGTGKMNTEAFF.

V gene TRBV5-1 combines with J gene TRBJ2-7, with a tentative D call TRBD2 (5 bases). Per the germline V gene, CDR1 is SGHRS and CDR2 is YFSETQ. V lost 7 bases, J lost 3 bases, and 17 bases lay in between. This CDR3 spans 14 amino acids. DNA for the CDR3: TGCGCCAGCCGGGGATGGGTCGCCGACTACGAGCAGTACTTC. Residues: CASRGWVADYEQYF.

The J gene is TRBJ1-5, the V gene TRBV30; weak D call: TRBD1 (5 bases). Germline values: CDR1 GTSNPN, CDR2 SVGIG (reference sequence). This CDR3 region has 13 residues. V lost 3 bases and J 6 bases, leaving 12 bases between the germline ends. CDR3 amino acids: CAWSGGSTQPQHF. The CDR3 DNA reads TGTGCCTGGAGCGGGGGGAGTACTCAGCCCCAGCATTTT.

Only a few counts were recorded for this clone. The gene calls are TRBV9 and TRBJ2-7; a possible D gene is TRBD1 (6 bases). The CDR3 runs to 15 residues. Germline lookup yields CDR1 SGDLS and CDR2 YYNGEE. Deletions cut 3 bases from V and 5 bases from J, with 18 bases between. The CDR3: CASSALTGGPDEQYF. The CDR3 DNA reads TGTGCCAGCAGCGCCCTGACAGGTGGGCCGGACGAGCAGTACTTC.

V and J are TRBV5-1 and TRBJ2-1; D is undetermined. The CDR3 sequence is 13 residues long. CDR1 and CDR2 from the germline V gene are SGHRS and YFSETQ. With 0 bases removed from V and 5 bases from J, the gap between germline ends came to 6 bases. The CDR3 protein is CASSLDRDNEQFF. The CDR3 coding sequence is TGCGCCAGCAGCTTGGACCGGGACAATGAGCAGTTCTTC. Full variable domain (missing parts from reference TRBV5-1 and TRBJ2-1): KAGVTQTPRYLIKTRGQQVTLSCSPISGHRSVSWYQQTPGQGLQFLFEYFSETQRNKGNFPGRFSGRQFSNSRSEMNVSTLELGDSALYLCASSLDRDNEQFFGPGTRLTVL.

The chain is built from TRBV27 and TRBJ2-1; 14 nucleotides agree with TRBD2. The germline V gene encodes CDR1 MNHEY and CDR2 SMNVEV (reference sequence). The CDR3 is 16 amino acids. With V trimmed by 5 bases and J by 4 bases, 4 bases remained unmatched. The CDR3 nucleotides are TGTGCCAGCAGTCCCGGGACTAGCGGGGGTTACAATGAGCAGTTCTTC. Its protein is CASSPGTSGGYNEQFF.